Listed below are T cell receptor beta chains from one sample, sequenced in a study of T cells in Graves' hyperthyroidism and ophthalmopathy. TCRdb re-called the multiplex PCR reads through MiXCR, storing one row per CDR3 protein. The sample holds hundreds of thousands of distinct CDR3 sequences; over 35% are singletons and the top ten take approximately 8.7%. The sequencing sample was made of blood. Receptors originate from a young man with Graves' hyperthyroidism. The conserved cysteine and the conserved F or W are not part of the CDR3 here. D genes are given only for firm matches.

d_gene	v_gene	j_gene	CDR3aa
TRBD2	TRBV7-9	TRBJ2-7	ASSLAGTSASYEQY
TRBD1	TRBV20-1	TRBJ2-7	SATDREKIYEQY
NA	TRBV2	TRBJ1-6	ASSLTRRVSDNSPLH
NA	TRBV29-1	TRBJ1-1	SVRTVNTEAF
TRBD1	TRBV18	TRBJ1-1	ASCLTGGPNTEAF
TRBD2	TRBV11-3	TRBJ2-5	ASSQLAGGSETQY
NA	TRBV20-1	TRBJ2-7	SARDGEGAYEQY
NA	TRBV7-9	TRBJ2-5	ASRIGEFQETQY
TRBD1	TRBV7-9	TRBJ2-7	ASSLAGTGHEQY
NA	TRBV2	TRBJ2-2	ASPYEGELF
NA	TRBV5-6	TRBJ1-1	ASSFPGPMNTEAF
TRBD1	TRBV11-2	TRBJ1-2	ASSPRDRGLYGYT
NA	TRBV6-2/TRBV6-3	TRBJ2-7	ASSYATYYEQY
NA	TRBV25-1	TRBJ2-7	ASSARDGTSTYEQY
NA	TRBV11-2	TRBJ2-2	ASSSIQGRGAGELF
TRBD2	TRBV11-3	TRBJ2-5	ASTPGRDQETQY
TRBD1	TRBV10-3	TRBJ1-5	AISEGTAGNQPQH
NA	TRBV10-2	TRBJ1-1	ASSEGDTREAF
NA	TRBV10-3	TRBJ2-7	ASSDDPGQEGYEQY
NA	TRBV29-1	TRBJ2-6	SVDSGTNGANVLT
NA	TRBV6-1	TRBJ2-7	ASSSPRALYEQY
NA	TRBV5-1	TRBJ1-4	ASSAGLLNEKLF
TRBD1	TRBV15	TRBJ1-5	ATSAGQGYEQPQH
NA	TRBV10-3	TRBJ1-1	AISPSVTEAF
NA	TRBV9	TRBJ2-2	ASRSLSGGNTGELF
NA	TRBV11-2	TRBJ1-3	ASSFGSGGYSGNTIY
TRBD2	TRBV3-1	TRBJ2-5	ASSQVWASGPEETQY
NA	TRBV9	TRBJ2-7	ASSPPRAGYYEQY
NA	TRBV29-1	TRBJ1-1	SVERHTEAF
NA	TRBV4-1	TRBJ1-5	ASSLGRGNQPQH
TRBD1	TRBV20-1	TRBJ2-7	SASQDRGYEQY
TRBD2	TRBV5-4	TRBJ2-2	ASSGTSGSSTGELF
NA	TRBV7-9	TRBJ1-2	ASSPGGGDGYT
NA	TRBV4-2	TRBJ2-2	ASSQFPGELF
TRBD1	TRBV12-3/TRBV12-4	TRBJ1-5	ASSLQGGYQPQH
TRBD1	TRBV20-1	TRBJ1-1	SGTGTGYRAF
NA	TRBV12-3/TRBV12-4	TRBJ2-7	ASSLPYPSGEQY
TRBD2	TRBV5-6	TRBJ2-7	ASTSGSSPEQY
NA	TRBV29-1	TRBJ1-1	SVDQRNTEAF
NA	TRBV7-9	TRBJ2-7	ASSREDSQPYEQY
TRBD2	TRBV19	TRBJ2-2	ASSIAPSGGAGELF
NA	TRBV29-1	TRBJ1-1	SAGALNTEAF
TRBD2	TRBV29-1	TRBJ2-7	SVGLAGDTSEQY
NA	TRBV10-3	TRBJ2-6	ASRDDRHSGANVLT
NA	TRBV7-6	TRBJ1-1	ASSLKTEQTEAF
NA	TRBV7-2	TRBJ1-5	ASSLDSTVGNQPQH
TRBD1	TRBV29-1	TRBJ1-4	SVAWTGLNEKLF
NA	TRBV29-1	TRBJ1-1	SALELGTEAF
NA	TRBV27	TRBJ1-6	ASSYRPNSPLH
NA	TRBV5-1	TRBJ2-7	ASSLDKPTIYEQY
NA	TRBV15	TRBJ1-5	ATSRDGVPQPQH
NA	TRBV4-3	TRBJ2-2	ASSQERDAAGELF
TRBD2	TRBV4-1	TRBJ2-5	ASSQNPQRDETQY
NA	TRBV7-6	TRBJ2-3	ASSSTAVSTDTQY
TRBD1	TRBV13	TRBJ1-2	ASSSDRGGYGYT
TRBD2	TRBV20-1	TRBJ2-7	SAPLASGKEQY
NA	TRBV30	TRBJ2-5	ACLQETQY